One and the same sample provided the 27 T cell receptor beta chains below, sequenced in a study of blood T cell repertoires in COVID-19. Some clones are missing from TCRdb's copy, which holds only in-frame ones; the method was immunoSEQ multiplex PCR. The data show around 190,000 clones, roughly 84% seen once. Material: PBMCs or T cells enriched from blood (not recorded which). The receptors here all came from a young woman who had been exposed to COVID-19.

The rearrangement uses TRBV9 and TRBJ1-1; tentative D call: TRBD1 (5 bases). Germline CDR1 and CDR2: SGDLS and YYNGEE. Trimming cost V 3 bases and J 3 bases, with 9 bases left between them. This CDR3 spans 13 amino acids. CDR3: CASSAGRDTEAFF. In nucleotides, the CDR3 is TGTGCCAGCAGCGCGGGCAGGGACACTGAAGCTTTCTTT.

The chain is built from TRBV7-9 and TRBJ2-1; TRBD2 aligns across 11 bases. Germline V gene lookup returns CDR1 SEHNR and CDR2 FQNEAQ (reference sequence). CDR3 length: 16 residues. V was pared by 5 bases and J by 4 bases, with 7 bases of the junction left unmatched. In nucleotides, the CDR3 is TGTGCCAGCAGCCAAACCGGGACTAGCGGTTACAATGAGCAGTTCTTC. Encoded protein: CASSQTGTSGYNEQFF.

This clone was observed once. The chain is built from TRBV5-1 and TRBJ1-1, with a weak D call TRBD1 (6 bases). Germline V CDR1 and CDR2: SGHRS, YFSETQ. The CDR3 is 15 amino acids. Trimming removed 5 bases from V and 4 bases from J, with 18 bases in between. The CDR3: CASRDGDRGGTEAFF. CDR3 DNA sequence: TGCGCCAGCAGAGATGGAGATAGGGGGGGCACTGAAGCTTTCTTT. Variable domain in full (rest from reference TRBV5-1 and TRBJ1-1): KAGVTQTPRYLIKTRGQQVTLSCSPISGHRSVSWYQQTPGQGLQFLFEYFSETQRNKGNFPGRFSGRQFSNSRSEMNVSTLELGDSALYLCASRDGDRGGTEAFFGQGTRLTVV.

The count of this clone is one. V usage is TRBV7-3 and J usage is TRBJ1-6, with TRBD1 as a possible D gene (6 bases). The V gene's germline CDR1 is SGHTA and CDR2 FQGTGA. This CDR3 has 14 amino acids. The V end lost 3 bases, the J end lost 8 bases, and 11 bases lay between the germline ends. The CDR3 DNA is TGTGCCAGCAGCTTTGACAGGAAGGATTCACCCCTCCACTTT. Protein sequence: CASSFDRKDSPLHF.

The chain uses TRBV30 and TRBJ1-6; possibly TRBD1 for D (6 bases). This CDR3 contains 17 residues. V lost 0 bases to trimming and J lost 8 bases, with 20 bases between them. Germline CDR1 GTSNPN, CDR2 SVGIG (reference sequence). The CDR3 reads CAWSVFANPGDHSPLHF. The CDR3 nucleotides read TGTGCCTGGAGTGTATTCGCCAACCCAGGGGACCATTCACCCCTCCACTTT. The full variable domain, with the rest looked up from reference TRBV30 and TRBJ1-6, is SQTIHQWPATLVQPVGSPLSLECTVEGTSNPNLYWYRQAAGRGLQLLFYSVGIGQISSEVPQNLSASRPQDRQFILSSKKLLLSDSGFYLCAWSVFANPGDHSPLHFGNGTRLTVT.

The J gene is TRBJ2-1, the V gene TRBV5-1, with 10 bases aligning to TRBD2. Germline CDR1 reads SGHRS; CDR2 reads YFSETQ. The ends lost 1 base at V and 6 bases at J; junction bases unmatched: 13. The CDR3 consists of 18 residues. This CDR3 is CASSLLIAGGKSPNEQFF. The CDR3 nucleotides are TGCGCCAGCAGCTTGTTGATAGCGGGGGGTAAGTCGCCCAATGAGCAGTTCTTC. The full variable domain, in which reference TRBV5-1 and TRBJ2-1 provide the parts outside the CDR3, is KAGVTQTPRYLIKTRGQQVTLSCSPISGHRSVSWYQQTPGQGLQFLFEYFSETQRNKGNFPGRFSGRQFSNSRSEMNVSTLELGDSALYLCASSLLIAGGKSPNEQFFGPGTRLTVL.

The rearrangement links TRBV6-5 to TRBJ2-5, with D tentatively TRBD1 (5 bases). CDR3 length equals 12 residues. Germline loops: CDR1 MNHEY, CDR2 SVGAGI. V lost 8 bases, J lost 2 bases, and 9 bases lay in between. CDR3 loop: CASQTVQETQYF. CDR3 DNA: TGTGCCAGCCAGACAGTTCAAGAGACCCAGTACTTC.

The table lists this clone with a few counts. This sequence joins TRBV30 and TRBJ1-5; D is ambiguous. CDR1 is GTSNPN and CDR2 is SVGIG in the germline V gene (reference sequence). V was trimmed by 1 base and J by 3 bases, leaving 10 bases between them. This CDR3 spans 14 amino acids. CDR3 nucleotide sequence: TGTGCCTGGAGTGGTAACAGTTTCAATCAGCCCCAGCATTTT. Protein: CAWSGNSFNQPQHF. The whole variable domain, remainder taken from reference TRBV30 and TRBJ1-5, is SQTIHQWPATLVQPVGSPLSLECTVEGTSNPNLYWYRQAAGRGLQLLFYSVGIGQISSEVPQNLSASRPQDRQFILSSKKLLLSDSGFYLCAWSGNSFNQPQHFGDGTRLSIL.

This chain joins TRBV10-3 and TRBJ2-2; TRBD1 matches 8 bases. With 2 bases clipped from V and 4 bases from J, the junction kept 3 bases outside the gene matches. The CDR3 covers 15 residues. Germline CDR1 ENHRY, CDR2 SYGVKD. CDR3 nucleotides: TGTGCCATCAGTGAGGTCAGGGGGCCCACCGGGGAGCTGTTTTTT. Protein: CAISEVRGPTGELFF.

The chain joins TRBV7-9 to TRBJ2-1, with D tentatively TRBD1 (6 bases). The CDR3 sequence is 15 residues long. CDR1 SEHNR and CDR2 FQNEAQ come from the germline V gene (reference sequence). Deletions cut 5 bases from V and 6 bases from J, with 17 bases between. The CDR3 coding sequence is TGTGCCAGCAGCCCTACAGGGTTTGGGGTCAATGAGCAGTTCTTC. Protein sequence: CASSPTGFGVNEQFF.

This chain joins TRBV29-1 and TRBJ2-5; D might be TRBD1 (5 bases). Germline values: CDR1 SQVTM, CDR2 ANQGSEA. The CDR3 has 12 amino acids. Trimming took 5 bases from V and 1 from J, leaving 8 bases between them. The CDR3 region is CSVSTAQETQYF. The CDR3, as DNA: TGCAGCGTTTCGACAGCCCAAGAGACCCAGTACTTC.

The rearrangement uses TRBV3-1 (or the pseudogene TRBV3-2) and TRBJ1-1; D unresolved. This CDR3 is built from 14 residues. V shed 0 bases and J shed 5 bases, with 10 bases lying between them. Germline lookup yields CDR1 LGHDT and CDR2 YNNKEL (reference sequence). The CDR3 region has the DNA TGTGCCAGCAGCCAAGACTTGGTAGATACTGAAGCTTTCTTT. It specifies CASSQDLVDTEAFF.

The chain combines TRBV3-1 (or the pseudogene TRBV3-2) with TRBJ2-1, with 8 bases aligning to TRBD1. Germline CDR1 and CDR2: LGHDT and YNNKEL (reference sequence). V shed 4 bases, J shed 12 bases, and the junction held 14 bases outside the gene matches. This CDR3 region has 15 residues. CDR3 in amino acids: CASSPEGQAILGQFF. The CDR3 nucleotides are TGTGCCAGCAGCCCAGAGGGACAGGCCATTCTTGGGCAGTTCTTC.

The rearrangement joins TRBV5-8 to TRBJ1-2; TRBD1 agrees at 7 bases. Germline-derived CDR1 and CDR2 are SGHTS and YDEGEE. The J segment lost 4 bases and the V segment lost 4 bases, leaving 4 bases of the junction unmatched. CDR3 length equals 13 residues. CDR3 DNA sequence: TGTGCCAGCAGCGGGGGACAGCTCTATGGCTACACCTTC. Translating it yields CASSGGQLYGYTF. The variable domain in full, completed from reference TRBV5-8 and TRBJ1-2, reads EAGVTQSPTHLIKTRGQQATLRCSPISGHTSVYWYQQALGLGLQFLLWYDEGEERNRGNFPPRFSGRQFPNYSSELNVNALELEDSALYLCASSGGQLYGYTFGSGTRLTVV.

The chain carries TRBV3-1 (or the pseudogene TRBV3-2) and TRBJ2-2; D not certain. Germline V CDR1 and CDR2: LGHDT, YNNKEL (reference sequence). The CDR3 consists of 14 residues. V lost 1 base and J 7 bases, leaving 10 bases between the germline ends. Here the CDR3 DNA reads TGTGCCAGCAGCCAAGCACTTATCATCGGGGAGCTGTTTTTT. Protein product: CASSQALIIGELFF.

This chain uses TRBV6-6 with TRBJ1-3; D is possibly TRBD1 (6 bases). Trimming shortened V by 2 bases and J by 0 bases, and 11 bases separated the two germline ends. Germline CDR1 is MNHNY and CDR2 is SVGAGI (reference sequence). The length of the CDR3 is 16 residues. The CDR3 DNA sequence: TGTGCCAGCAGTTACCCGGGACAACACTCTGGAAACACCATATATTTT. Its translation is CASSYPGQHSGNTIYF.

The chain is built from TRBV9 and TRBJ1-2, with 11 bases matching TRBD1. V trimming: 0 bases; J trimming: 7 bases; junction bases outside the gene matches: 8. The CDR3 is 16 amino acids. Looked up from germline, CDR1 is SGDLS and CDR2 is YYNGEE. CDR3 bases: TGTGCCAGCAGCGTAGATGCAGGACAGGGGGCCTTTGGCTACACCTTC. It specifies CASSVDAGQGAFGYTF.

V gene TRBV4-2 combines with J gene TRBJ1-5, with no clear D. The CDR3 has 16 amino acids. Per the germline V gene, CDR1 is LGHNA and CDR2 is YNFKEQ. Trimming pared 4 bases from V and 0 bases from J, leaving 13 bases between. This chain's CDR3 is CASSPEDTLSNQPQHF. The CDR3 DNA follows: TGTGCCAGCAGCCCAGAAGACACCCTTAGCAATCAGCCCCAGCATTTT.

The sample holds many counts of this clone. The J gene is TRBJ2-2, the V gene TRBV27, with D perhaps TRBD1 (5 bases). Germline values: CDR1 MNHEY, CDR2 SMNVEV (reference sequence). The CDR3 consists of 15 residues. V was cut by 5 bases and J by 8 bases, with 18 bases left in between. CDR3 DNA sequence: TGTGCCAGCAGTATTACTCAGGGATTATCAGGGGAGCTGTTTTTT. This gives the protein CASSITQGLSGELFF.

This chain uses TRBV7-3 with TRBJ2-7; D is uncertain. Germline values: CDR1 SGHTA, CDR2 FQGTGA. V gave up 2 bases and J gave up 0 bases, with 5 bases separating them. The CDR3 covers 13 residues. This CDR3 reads CASSLEVSYEQYF. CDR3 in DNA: TGTGCCAGCAGCTTAGAGGTCTCCTACGAGCAGTACTTC.

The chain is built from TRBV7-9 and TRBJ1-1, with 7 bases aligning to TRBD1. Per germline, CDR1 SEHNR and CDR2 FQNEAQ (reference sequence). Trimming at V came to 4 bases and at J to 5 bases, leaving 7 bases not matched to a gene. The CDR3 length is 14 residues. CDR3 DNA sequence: TGTGCCAGCAGCTCGACTAACAGGGGAACTGAAGCTTTCTTT. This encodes CASSSTNRGTEAFF. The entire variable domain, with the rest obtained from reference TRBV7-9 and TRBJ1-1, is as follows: DTGVSQNPRHKITKRGQNVTFRCDPISEHNRLYWYRQTLGQGPEFLTYFQNEAQLEKSRLLSDRFSAERPKGSFSTLEIQRTEQGDSAMYLCASSSTNRGTEAFFGQGTRLTVV.

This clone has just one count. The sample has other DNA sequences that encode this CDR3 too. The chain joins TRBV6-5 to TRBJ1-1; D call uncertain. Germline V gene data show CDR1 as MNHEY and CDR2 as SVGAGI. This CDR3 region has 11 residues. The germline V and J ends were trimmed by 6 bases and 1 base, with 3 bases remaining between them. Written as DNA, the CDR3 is TGTGCCAGCAGCTCGAACACTGAAGCTTTCTTT. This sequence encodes CASSSNTEAFF.

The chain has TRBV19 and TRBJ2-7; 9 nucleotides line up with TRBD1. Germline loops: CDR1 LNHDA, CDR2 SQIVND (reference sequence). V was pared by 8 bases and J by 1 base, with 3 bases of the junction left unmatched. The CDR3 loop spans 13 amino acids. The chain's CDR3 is CASQGQGSYEQYF. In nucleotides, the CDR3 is TGTGCCAGTCAAGGACAGGGGTCCTACGAGCAGTACTTC.

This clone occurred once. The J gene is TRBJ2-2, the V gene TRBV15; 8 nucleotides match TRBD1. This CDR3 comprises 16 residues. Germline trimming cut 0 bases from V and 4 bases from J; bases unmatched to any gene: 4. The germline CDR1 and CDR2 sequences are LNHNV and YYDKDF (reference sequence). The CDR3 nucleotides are TGTGCCACCAGCAGAGACAGGGGGCAGGGCACCGGGGAGCTGTTTTTT. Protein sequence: CATSRDRGQGTGELFF. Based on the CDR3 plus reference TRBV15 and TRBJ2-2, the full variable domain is DAMVIQNPRYQVTQFGKPVTLSCSQTLNHNVMYWYQQKSSQAPKLLFHYYDKDFNNEADTPDNFQSRRPNTSFCFLDIRSPGLGDTAMYLCATSRDRGQGTGELFFGEGSRLTVL.

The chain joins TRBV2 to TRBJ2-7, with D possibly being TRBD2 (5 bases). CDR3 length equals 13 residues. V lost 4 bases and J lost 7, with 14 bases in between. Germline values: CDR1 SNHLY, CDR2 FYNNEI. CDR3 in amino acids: CASSVRAIGEQYF. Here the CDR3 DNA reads TGTGCCAGCAGTGTGAGGGCCATTGGGGAGCAGTACTTC.

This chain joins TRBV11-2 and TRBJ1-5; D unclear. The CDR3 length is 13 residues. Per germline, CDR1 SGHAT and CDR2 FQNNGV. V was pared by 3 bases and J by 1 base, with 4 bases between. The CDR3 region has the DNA TGTGCCAGCAGCTTTACAAGCAATCAGCCCCAGCATTTT. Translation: CASSFTSNQPQHF.

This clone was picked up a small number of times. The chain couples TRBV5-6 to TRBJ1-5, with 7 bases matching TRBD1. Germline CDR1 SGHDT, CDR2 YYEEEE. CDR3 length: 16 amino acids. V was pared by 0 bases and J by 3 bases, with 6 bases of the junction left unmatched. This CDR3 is CASSLGQGKSNQPQHF. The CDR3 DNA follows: TGTGCCAGCAGCTTGGGACAGGGAAAATCCAATCAGCCCCAGCATTTT.